The TCR beta chain described here comes from a study of early T cells in non-severe SARS-CoV-2 infection. As for the study in general: Bulk RNA taken from unsorted whole blood was sequenced, leaving chains unpaired. Study outcomes and limitations: Anti-spike CD8 responses were favored in VDJdb matching, and private and CD4 specificities were missed.

Germline CDR1 reads MNHEY; CDR2 reads SMNVEV (reference sequence). The CDR3 contains 16 residues. Trimming at V came to 6 bases and at J to 7 bases, leaving 9 bases not matched to a gene. Individual cDNA molecules received unique molecular identifiers during library preparation. TCRdb re-called the 5' RACE reads through MiXCR, storing one row per CDR3 protein. The data show tens of thousands of distinct CDR3 sequences, approximately 12% seen once. This clonotype was counted ten times or more. The antigen is unknown. The chain uses TRBV27 and TRBJ1-6; TRBD1 agrees at 10 bases. The sequence derives from an adult who was a healthcare worker with PCR-confirmed SARS-CoV-2 infection or an uninfected control (not recorded which). Sequencing was performed on whole blood, taken at baseline. The CDR3 sequence: CASRTGGAWGNSPLHF. CDR3 bases: TGTGCCAGCAGGACAGGGGGCGCTTGGGGGAATTCACCCCTCCACTTT.